Following are 29 T cell receptor beta chains from one sample sequenced in a study of shared T cell receptors in the human thymus. Generated by immunoSEQ multiplex PCR, the TCRdb table keeps only in-frame clones and is missing some. The sample yields about 660,000 clones, around 87% seen once. These records were also assigned to another study, of human thymus T cells.

The sequenced sample was thymocytes. These receptor sequences come from a boy under two years old with a congenital heart defect.

The chain has TRBV28 and TRBJ2-3; a weak D match, TRBD2 (7 bases). CDR1 and CDR2 (germline): MDHEN, SYDVKM. Trimming took off 2 bases at V and 4 bases at J, with 16 bases between the two ends. The CDR3 runs 16 residues. CDR3 sequence reads: CASSLRGRGGPDTQYF. CDR3 DNA sequence: TGTGCCAGCAGTTTAAGGGGTCGCGGGGGCCCAGATACGCAGTATTTT.

In DNA form, the CDR3 reads TGTGCCAGCAGCTTACGGCCGGGGGTCGGCCCCGGGGAGCTGTTTTTT. This codes for CASSLRPGVGPGELFF. V and J are TRBV7-8 and TRBJ2-2; D is possibly TRBD2 (6 bases). Germline V gives CDR1 SGHVS, CDR2 FQNEAQ. The CDR3 is 16 amino acids. V was clipped by 2 bases and J by 6 bases, with 16 bases between them.

The chain employs TRBV30 and TRBJ1-6; D gene ambiguous. V dropped 2 bases and J dropped 1 base, with 18 bases sitting between them. The CDR3 sequence is 18 residues long. Germline CDR1 GTSNPN, CDR2 SVGIG (reference sequence). CDR3 residues: CAWSKKEGLRSYNSPLHF. CDR3 sequence (DNA): TGTGCCTGGAGTAAGAAGGAGGGCCTGAGGTCCTATAATTCACCCCTCCACTTT.

This clone has a handful of counts. The V gene is TRBV18, the J gene TRBJ2-7; a possible D gene is TRBD1 (6 bases). Germline lookup yields CDR1 KGHSH and CDR2 LQKENI. V dropped 6 bases and J dropped 4 bases, with 16 bases sitting between them. This CDR3 has 14 amino acids. CDR3 nucleotides: TGTGCCAGCTCCCTACGGACACAGGGATACGAGCAGTACTTC. Protein sequence: CASSLRTQGYEQYF.

This chain uses TRBV4-3 with TRBJ2-1; 13 positions match TRBD2. The trim removed 6 bases at V and 5 bases at J, leaving 4 bases unmatched. The CDR3 contains 15 residues. CDR1 and CDR2 from the germline V gene are LGHNA and YSLEER. CDR3 amino acids: CASSSGTSGDNEQFF. The CDR3 DNA sequence: TGCGCCAGCAGTTCCGGGACTAGCGGGGACAATGAGCAGTTCTTC.

This clone has only one observation. The chain employs TRBV28 and TRBJ1-2; D might be TRBD1 (5 bases). Germline CDR1 is MDHEN and CDR2 is SYDVKM. This CDR3 has 13 residues. Trimming removed 1 base at V and 9 bases at J, with 12 bases between. The CDR3 nucleotides are TGTGCCAGCAGTTTATTGGACAATGTACGCTACACCTTC. Encoded protein: CASSLLDNVRYTF.

This clone was seen just once. The same CDR3 is also encoded by other DNA sequences in this sample. This chain joins TRBV11-1 and TRBJ1-6; D is unclear. Trimming took 1 base from V and 4 from J, leaving 5 bases between them. Germline CDR1 reads SGHAT; CDR2 reads FQDESV (reference sequence). The CDR3 loop spans 14 amino acids. The CDR3 is CASSLGEYNSPLHF. The CDR3 bases are TGTGCCAGCAGCTTAGGAGAGTATAATTCACCCCTCCACTTT.

The rearrangement links TRBV10-3 to TRBJ2-7; 9 bases align to TRBD1. The CDR3 totals 15 residues. The V gene's germline CDR1 is ENHRY and CDR2 SYGVKD. V was pared by 8 bases and J by 2 bases, with 10 bases of the junction left unmatched. CDR3 residues: CAISLGQGKTYEQYF. CDR3 bases: TGTGCCATCTCCCTTGGACAGGGGAAGACCTACGAGCAGTACTTC.

The chain has TRBV2 and TRBJ2-6, with 8 positions matching TRBD1. The CDR3 sequence is 18 residues long. V was clipped by 0 bases and J by 2 bases; unmatched bases: 6. From germline, CDR1 is SNHLY and CDR2 FYNNEI. Written as DNA, the CDR3 is TGTGCCAGCAGTGAAGCTAGGGACAGGTTTACTGGGGCCAACGTCCTGACTTTC. This encodes CASSEARDRFTGANVLTF.

V usage is TRBV4-2 and J usage is TRBJ2-7; D not certain. V was trimmed by 1 base and J by 0 bases, leaving 10 bases between them. Germline V gene sequence: CDR1 LGHNA, CDR2 YNFKEQ. This CDR3 is built from 15 residues. CDR3 region: CASSQARDTSYEQYF. As DNA, the CDR3 is TGTGCCAGCAGCCAAGCGCGTGACACCTCCTACGAGCAGTACTTC.

In DNA, the CDR3 is TGCGCCAGCGGCAACCGGGGGGCCCCCTACGAGCAGTACTTC. Translating it yields CASGNRGAPYEQYF. V is TRBV5-1 and J is TRBJ2-7; the D gene is possibly TRBD2 (7 bases). The V and J ends lost 7 bases and 2 bases respectively, with 16 bases between them. The CDR3 has 14 residues. Germline V gives CDR1 SGHRS, CDR2 YFSETQ.

This clone has more than one count but fewer than ten. This sequence joins TRBV18 and TRBJ1-1, with 12 bases fitting TRBD1. CDR1 is KGHSH and CDR2 is LQKENI in the germline V gene. The CDR3 covers 16 residues. V gave up 2 bases and J gave up 1 base; unmatched junction bases: 2. CDR3 bases: TGTGCCAGCTCACCAGGGGACAGGGGGCCGAACACTGAAGCTTTCTTT. It encodes CASSPGDRGPNTEAFF.

The chain couples TRBV5-6 to TRBJ2-5; 9 nucleotides line up with TRBD1. Looked up from germline, CDR1 is SGHDT and CDR2 is YYEEEE. V lost 5 bases to trimming and J lost 1 base; unmatched junction nucleotides: 18. The CDR3 spans 19 residues. CDR3 sequence: CASSPSRTGARRSQETQYF. The CDR3 nucleotides are TGTGCCAGCAGTCCATCCCGGACAGGGGCGAGAAGGAGCCAAGAGACCCAGTACTTC.

The chain uses TRBV7-2 and TRBJ2-7; unclear D gene. Germline V gene sequence: CDR1 SGHTA, CDR2 FQGNSA. The V end was cut by 5 bases, the J end by 3 bases, with 11 bases between. The CDR3 sequence is 13 residues long. CDR3 coding DNA: TGTGCCAGCAGCCCCTTCCAGCGCTACGAGCAGTACTTC. Translated, it gives CASSPFQRYEQYF.

The chain recombines TRBV7-2 with TRBJ2-5; D is uncertain. Germline V gene data show CDR1 as SGHTA and CDR2 as FQGNSA. Trimming left V 6 bases short and J 4 bases short, with 6 bases between. This CDR3 has 11 amino acids. CDR3 DNA sequence: TGTGCCAGCAGACAGCTAGAGACCCAGTACTTC. This encodes CASRQLETQYF.

The genes are TRBV28 and TRBJ1-3; the D is unclear. Trimming shortened V by 7 bases and J by 0 bases, and 13 bases separated the two germline ends. Germline CDR1 is MDHEN and CDR2 is SYDVKM. This CDR3 region has 15 residues. This CDR3 reads CASTVKPGSGNTIYF. In nucleotides, the CDR3 is TGTGCCAGCACAGTTAAACCGGGCTCTGGAAACACCATATATTTT.

The CDR3 coding sequence is TGTGCCACCAGCAGAGGGAGGGCCACAGGGGCCCTGGCCAGCAATCAGCCCCAGCATTTT. This gives the protein CATSRGRATGALASNQPQHF. The chain uses TRBV15 and TRBJ1-5; TRBD1 aligns across 7 bases. The germline CDR1 and CDR2 sequences are LNHNV and YYDKDF (reference sequence). The CDR3 is made up of 20 amino acids. The V segment lost 1 base and the J segment 1 base; nucleotides outside the gene matches: 16.

This clone appeared once. The gene calls are TRBV7-9 and TRBJ2-1, with 8 bases lining up with TRBD1. Unmatched junction bases numbered 9, after V lost 4 bases and J lost 7 bases. CDR1 SEHNR and CDR2 FQNEAQ come from the germline V gene (reference sequence). The CDR3 has 15 amino acids. The CDR3: CASSSPGQERNEQFF. Written as DNA, the CDR3 is TGTGCCAGCAGCTCCCCGGGACAGGAAAGGAATGAGCAGTTCTTC.

The chain combines TRBV7-9 with TRBJ2-5, with 10 bases identical to TRBD2. This CDR3 region has 16 residues. J gave up 5 bases and V 3 bases, and 9 bases lay outside the gene matches. Per germline, CDR1 SEHNR and CDR2 FQNEAQ (reference sequence). The DNA of the CDR3 is TGTGCCAGCAGCTTCTCCAGCGGGGGGGTCCGGGAGACCCAGTACTTC. This translates into CASSFSSGGVRETQYF. The variable domain in full, completed from reference TRBV7-9 and TRBJ2-5, reads DTGVSQNPRHKITKRGQNVTFRCDPISEHNRLYWYRQTLGQGPEFLTYFQNEAQLEKSRLLSDRFSAERPKGSFSTLEIQRTEQGDSAMYLCASSFSSGGVRETQYFGPGTRLLVL.

The chain carries TRBV6-4 and TRBJ1-2; 7 bases are shared with TRBD1. V was clipped by 7 bases and J by 4 bases; unmatched bases: 9. Germline assignment: CDR1 MRHNA and CDR2 SNTAGT. The CDR3 sequence is 14 residues long. The CDR3, as DNA: TGTGCCAGCACCCACGGGACAGACATCTATGGCTACACCTTC. It specifies CASTHGTDIYGYTF.

The chain joins TRBV9 to TRBJ2-1; TRBD2 is a possible D gene (5 bases). V gave up 0 bases and J gave up 1 base, with 11 bases separating them. Germline CDR1 is SGDLS and CDR2 is YYNGEE. This CDR3 is 16 amino acids long. CDR3 protein: CASSVGFSGSYNEQFF. The CDR3, as DNA: TGTGCCAGCAGCGTAGGTTTCAGCGGATCCTACAATGAGCAGTTCTTC. Full variable domain (remainder filled in from reference TRBV9 and TRBJ2-1): DSGVTQTPKHLITATGQRVTLRCSPRSGDLSVYWYQQSLDQGLQFLIQYYNGEERAKGNILERFSAQQFPDLHSELNLSSLELGDSALYFCASSVGFSGSYNEQFFGPGTRLTVL.

J is TRBJ2-3 and V is TRBV29-1, with 8 bases identical to TRBD2. V shed 6 bases and J 4 bases; nucleotides not matched to a gene: 15. Germline assignment: CDR1 SQVTM and CDR2 ANQGSEA. The CDR3 covers 16 residues. CDR3 sequence (DNA): TGCAGCGTCCCCACTAAGCAGCGGGAGAGGTCAGATACGCAGTATTTT. It yields the protein CSVPTKQRERSDTQYF.

The chain joins TRBV6-1 to TRBJ1-1; 8 nucleotides align to TRBD1. From germline, CDR1 is MNHNS and CDR2 SASEGT. The CDR3 spans 17 residues. V lost 2 bases, J lost 1 base, and 9 bases stayed unmatched. The CDR3 nucleotides read TGTGCCAGCAGTGAAAAAGGGTCAGGGGGCCCGAACACTGAAGCTTTCTTT. Translating gives CASSEKGSGGPNTEAFF.

The rearrangement links TRBV18 to TRBJ2-5; the D gene is possibly TRBD1 (6 bases). This CDR3 region has 16 residues. V was pared by 0 bases and J by 2 bases, with 13 bases between. The germline V gene encodes CDR1 KGHSH and CDR2 LQKENI. The CDR3 DNA reads as TGTGCCAGCTCACCACCGGGACATCCAATTCAAGAGACCCAGTACTTC. This encodes CASSPPGHPIQETQYF.

The rearrangement joins TRBV29-1 to TRBJ1-2; a possible D gene is TRBD1 (6 bases). The CDR3 totals 13 residues. Germline assignment: CDR1 SQVTM and CDR2 ANQGSEA. Between the trimmed V and J ends, which lost 5 bases and 8 bases, there was a span of 18 bases. CDR3 in DNA: TGCAGCGTTCGACACAGGGAAACGGGGGGCTACACCTTC. Translation: CSVRHRETGGYTF.

The V and J genes are TRBV4-3 and TRBJ1-1; D remains unclear. Trimming stripped 2 bases from V and 3 bases from J, with 10 bases between. Germline CDR1 reads LGHNA; CDR2 reads YSLEER. The CDR3 has 14 amino acids. The CDR3 nucleotides are TGCGCCAGCAGCCAAAGTACGTCGGACACTGAAGCTTTCTTT. It translates to CASSQSTSDTEAFF.

The chain uses TRBV5-6 and TRBJ2-4, with 13 nucleotides matching TRBD2. Germline values: CDR1 SGHDT, CDR2 YYEEEE. There are 19 residues in the CDR3. Trimming took 0 bases from V and 0 from J; bases not matched to a gene: 6. In DNA, the CDR3 is TGTGCCAGCAGCTTGGGGACTAGCGGGGGTCACTTAGCCAAAAACATTCAGTACTTC. This encodes CASSLGTSGGHLAKNIQYF.

V gene TRBV19 combines with J gene TRBJ1-2; the D is unclear. V was pared by 7 bases and J by 8 bases, with 23 bases between. Germline V gives CDR1 LNHDA, CDR2 SQIVND (reference sequence). This CDR3 has 15 amino acids. CDR3 DNA: TGTGCCAGTATCCCTAGTATAGCCCGGGGAGACGGCTACACCTTC. Its protein is CASIPSIARGDGYTF.

The chain carries TRBV25-1 and TRBJ2-2; 7 bases match TRBD1. Germline V lookup: CDR1 MGHDK, CDR2 SYGVNS. Trimming at V came to 7 bases and at J to 4 bases, leaving 3 bases not matched to a gene. The length of the CDR3 is 13 residues. CDR3 in amino acids: CASTQGPTGELFF. CDR3 DNA: TGTGCCAGCACACAGGGGCCCACCGGGGAGCTGTTTTTT.